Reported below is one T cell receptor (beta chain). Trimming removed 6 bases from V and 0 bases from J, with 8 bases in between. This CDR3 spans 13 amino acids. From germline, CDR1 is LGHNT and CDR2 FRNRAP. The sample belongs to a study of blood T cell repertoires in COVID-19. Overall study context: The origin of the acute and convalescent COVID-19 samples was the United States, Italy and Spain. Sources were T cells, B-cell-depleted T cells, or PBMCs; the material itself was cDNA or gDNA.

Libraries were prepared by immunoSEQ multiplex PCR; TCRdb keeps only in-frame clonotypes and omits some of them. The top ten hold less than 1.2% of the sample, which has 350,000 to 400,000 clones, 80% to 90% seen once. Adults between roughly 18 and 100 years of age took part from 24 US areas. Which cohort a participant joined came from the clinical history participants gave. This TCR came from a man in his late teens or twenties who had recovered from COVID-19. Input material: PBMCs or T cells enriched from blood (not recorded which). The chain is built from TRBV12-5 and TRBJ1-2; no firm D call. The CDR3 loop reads CASGQQPNYGYTF. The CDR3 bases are TGTGCTAGTGGCCAACAGCCTAACTATGGCTACACCTTC.